The next 3 T cell receptor beta chains were all read from a single sample in a study of tumor-infiltrating lymphocytes in primary liver carcinoma. Starting from roughly 0.5 ug of total RNA, TCR beta cDNA was produced with a primer in the constant region. Construction of TCR beta libraries relied on three successive nested multiplex PCR rounds employing slightly modified ARM-PCR. TRBV1-TRBV30 forward and Cbeta reverse primers drove the first two roughly 11-cycle rounds. TCRdb passed the multiplex PCR reads through MiXCR, listing each CDR3 protein once. The sample carries 50,000 to 70,000 distinct CDR3 sequences, 71% recorded once. Unsorted bulk tissue, about 18-32 mg of it, served as the source for co-extraction of RNA and DNA. The sample comprised liver tumor tissue from sampling region 2. Subset of the sample: tumor region T2, inferior pole. These receptor sequences come from a man aged 35-49 years with primary liver carcinoma and hepatitis B virus infection.

Of note for this clonotype: A read error may account for a junction end that differs from germline. The V and J genes are TRBV20-1 and TRBJ2-5; D is ambiguous. This CDR3 spans 13 amino acids. CDR1 is DFQATT, CDR2 SNEGSKA, per germline (reference sequence). The CDR3 is CNARFYNGETQYF. CDR3 sequence (DNA): TGCAATGCTAGATTCTATAACGGGGAGACCCAGTACTTC.

As concerns this clonotype: Germline and junction disagree at one end, which may indicate a read error. V usage is TRBV7-9 and J usage is TRBJ2-1; tentatively, D is TRBD1 (5 bases). The germline V gene encodes CDR1 SEHNR and CDR2 FQNEAQ (reference sequence). The CDR3 contains 15 residues. DNA of the CDR3: TGTACCAGCAGTGACAGTTTATCCGAAAACAATGAACAGTTCTTC. Amino acids: CTSSDSLSENNEQFF.

About this clonotype: At one of its ends the junction is not consistent with the germline gene, which may arise from a read error. The rearrangement uses TRBV29-1 and TRBJ2-5; 11 bases align to TRBD1. The CDR3 sequence is 15 residues long. The germline V gene encodes CDR1 SQVTM and CDR2 ANQGSEA. The CDR3, as DNA: TGTAGCGTTGAAGCGGACAGGGGGCGAGTAGAGACCCAGTACTTC. This encodes CSVEADRGRVETQYF.